This entry concerns a single T cell receptor beta chain. The V end was cut by 4 bases, the J end by 1 base, with 7 bases between. The CDR3 is 13 residues long. Germline values: CDR1 SNHLY, CDR2 FYNNEI. This record comes from a study of cytomegalovirus exposure and HLA in healthy donors. In the PCR, 60 Vbeta and 13 Jbeta primers were used. Some clones are missing from TCRdb's copy, which holds only in-frame ones; the method was immunoSEQ multiplex PCR. The profile shows under 200,000 clones, under 80% of them singletons. The sequencing sample was made of PBMCs. V is TRBV2 and J is TRBJ1-1; D unresolved. This TCR was sampled from a woman between 25 and 40 years old in good health and CMV-seronegative. In DNA, the CDR3 is TGTGCCAGCAGTGGGAGAGGGAACACTGAAGCTTTCTTT. This translates into CASSGRGNTEAFF.